Each of the 12 T cell receptor beta chains below was sequenced from the same sample in a study of neurological immune-mediated disorders. TCRdb reanalysed the 5' RACE reads using MiXCR and keeps one entry per CDR3 protein. The sample has 80,000 or so distinct CDR3 sequences, roughly 10% seen once; the top ten hold 1.7%. The sample taken for sequencing was PBMCs. The origin of the receptors is a middle-aged man in good health.

In this sample, this clonotype turned up many times. The V and J genes are TRBV10-3 and TRBJ1-1; tentative D call: TRBD1 (5 bases). Trimming pared 0 bases from V and 6 bases from J, leaving 11 bases between. The CDR3 is made up of 14 amino acids. Germline V gives CDR1 ENHRY, CDR2 SYGVKD. CDR3 sequence (DNA): TGTGCCATCAGTGAGTCTAGGGGAGAAGCTGAAGCTTTCTTT. Translating gives CAISESRGEAEAFF.

This clonotype has at least ten counts. The chain uses TRBV20-1 and TRBJ2-4; no firm D call. Germline-derived CDR1 and CDR2 are DFQATT and SNEGSKA (reference sequence). There are 12 residues in the CDR3. V was shortened by 6 bases and J by 8 bases, with 14 bases between the two germline ends. The CDR3 DNA follows: TGCAGTGCCAACCTCCGCACCGACATTCAGTACTTC. Amino acids: CSANLRTDIQYF.

Many counts were recorded for this clonotype. The chain employs TRBV5-1 and TRBJ1-1, with 8 nucleotides matching TRBD1. CDR3 length: 14 amino acids. V lost 4 bases to trimming and J lost 5 bases; unmatched junction nucleotides: 7. Germline CDR1 SGHRS, CDR2 YFSETQ. The CDR3 sequence: CASSRTGGKTEAFF. CDR3 DNA: TGCGCCAGCAGCCGTACAGGGGGGAAAACTGAAGCTTTCTTT.

This clonotype appeared many times. The junction and the germline gene differ at one end; a read error may be behind it. The chain couples TRBV5-1 to TRBJ1-5; the match to TRBD1 covers 8 bases. The germline CDR1 and CDR2 sequences are SGHRS and YFSETQ. This CDR3 has 14 amino acids. CDR3 protein: CASSSGQGGQPQHF. The DNA of the CDR3 is TGTGCCAGCAGTTCTGGACAGGGAGGTCAGCCCCAGCATTTT.

This clonotype has a count of ten or more. J is TRBJ2-1 and V is TRBV20-1, with 8 bases fitting TRBD2. CDR1 DFQATT and CDR2 SNEGSKA come from the germline V gene (reference sequence). The CDR3 sequence is 15 residues long. After removal of 3 bases from V and 2 bases from J, the junction contained 6 bases not matched to a gene. Here the CDR3 DNA reads TGCAGTGCTAGGGGAGCGGGGGCGACCTACAATGAGCAGTTCTTC. Translation gives CSARGAGATYNEQFF.

This clonotype was recorded many times. This chain links TRBV10-3 with TRBJ2-2, with a weak D call TRBD1 (6 bases). This CDR3 has 16 residues. CDR1 is ENHRY, CDR2 SYGVKD, per germline. V lost 0 bases and J 2 bases, leaving 10 bases between the germline ends. CDR3 nucleotide sequence: TGTGCCATCAGTGAGTCGGTGGGACAAAACACCGGGGAGCTGTTTTTT. It codes for CAISESVGQNTGELFF.

Many counts were recorded for this clonotype. This rearrangement joins TRBV14 to TRBJ2-1; TRBD2 matches at 8 bases. Losses at the gene ends were 0 bases for V and 14 bases for J; bases not matched to a gene: 3. In germline, CDR1 is SGHDN, CDR2 FVKESK. This CDR3 region has 12 residues. CDR3 coding DNA: TGTGCCAGCAGCCAAGACACGACTAGCGAGTTCTTC. It encodes CASSQDTTSEFF.

This clonotype was seen only a few times. This sequence joins TRBV5-1 and TRBJ1-1; 9 nucleotides agree with TRBD1. The germline gives CDR1 SGHRS, CDR2 YFSETQ. The trim removed 3 bases at V and 4 bases at J, leaving 10 bases unmatched. This CDR3 is built from 16 residues. The DNA of the CDR3 is TGCGCCAGCAGCTGGGGATTACAGGGGGCGACCACTGAAGCTTTCTTT. Its translation is CASSWGLQGATTEAFF.

This clonotype was seen repeatedly, ten times or more. The genes are TRBV20-1 and TRBJ2-1; 10 bases line up with TRBD2. From germline, CDR1 is DFQATT and CDR2 SNEGSKA (reference sequence). This CDR3 has 14 amino acids. J was trimmed by 6 bases and V by 5 bases; bases with no gene match: 7. In nucleotides, the CDR3 is TGCAGTGCTCCGGCTAGCGGGGGTACCAATGAGCAGTTCTTC. Its translation is CSAPASGGTNEQFF.

The table lists this clonotype with many counts. The V call is TRBV5-1, the J call TRBJ1-4, with D perhaps TRBD1 (5 bases). The CDR3 has 16 amino acids. The germline V gene encodes CDR1 SGHRS and CDR2 YFSETQ. The ends were cut back, 4 bases at V and 0 bases at J, with 13 bases in the middle. CDR3 sequence reads: CASSRDGGATNEKLFF. CDR3 coding DNA: TGCGCCAGCAGCCGGGACGGGGGAGCAACTAATGAAAAACTGTTTTTT.

This clonotype was found many times. V is TRBV29-1 and J is TRBJ2-7; TRBD1 agrees at 7 bases. The CDR3 has 15 amino acids. Per germline, CDR1 SQVTM and CDR2 ANQGSEA. V shed 4 bases and J 0 bases; nucleotides not matched to a gene: 9. In nucleotides, the CDR3 is TGCAGCGTTGTCCTCCCCTGGACAGGCTCCTACGAGCAGTACTTC. As protein: CSVVLPWTGSYEQYF.

This clonotype has a count of ten or more. The gene calls are TRBV5-1 and TRBJ1-2; TRBD1 matches 7 bases. V was clipped by 0 bases and J by 6 bases; unmatched bases: 8. The CDR3 spans 15 residues. Per the germline V gene, CDR1 is SGHRS and CDR2 is YFSETQ. The CDR3 here is CASSLAQGLVHGYTF. Written as DNA, the CDR3 is TGCGCCAGCAGCTTGGCACAGGGGCTCGTCCATGGCTACACCTTC. Full variable domain (remainder filled in from reference TRBV5-1 and TRBJ1-2): KAGVTQTPRYLIKTRGQQVTLSCSPISGHRSVSWYQQTPGQGLQFLFEYFSETQRNKGNFPGRFSGRQFSNSRSEMNVSTLELGDSALYLCASSLAQGLVHGYTFGSGTRLTVV.